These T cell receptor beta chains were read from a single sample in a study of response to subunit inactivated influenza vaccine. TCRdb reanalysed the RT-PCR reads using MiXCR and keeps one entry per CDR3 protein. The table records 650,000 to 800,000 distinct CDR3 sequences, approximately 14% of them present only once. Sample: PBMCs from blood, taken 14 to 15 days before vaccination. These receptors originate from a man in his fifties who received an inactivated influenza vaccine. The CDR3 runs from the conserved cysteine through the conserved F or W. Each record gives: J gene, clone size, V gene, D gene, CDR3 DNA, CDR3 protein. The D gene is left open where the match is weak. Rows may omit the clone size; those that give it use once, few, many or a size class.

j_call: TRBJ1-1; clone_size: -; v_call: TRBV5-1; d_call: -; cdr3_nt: TGCGCCAGCAGCTTGTTTACGGGTGGGGCCCATGAAGCTTTCTTT; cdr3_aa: CASSLFTGGAHEAFF
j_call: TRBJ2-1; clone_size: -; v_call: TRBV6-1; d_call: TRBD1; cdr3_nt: TGTGCCAGCAGCTGGGACAGGGGGCAGAATGAGCAGTTCTTC; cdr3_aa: CASSWDRGQNEQFF
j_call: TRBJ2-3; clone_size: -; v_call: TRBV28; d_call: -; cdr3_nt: TGTGCCAGCAGTTTAATCGGCGGGATCCGCACAGATACGCAGTATTTT; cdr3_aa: CASSLIGGIRTDTQYF
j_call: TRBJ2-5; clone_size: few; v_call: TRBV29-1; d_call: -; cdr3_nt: TGCAGCGTTGCCAGGGGAGCATACGAGACCCAGTACTTC; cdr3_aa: CSVARGAYETQYF
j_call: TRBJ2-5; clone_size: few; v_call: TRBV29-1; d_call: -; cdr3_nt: TGCAGCGTTGGGGGAGGGGGTCGGGAGACCCAGTACTTC; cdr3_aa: CSVGGGGRETQYF
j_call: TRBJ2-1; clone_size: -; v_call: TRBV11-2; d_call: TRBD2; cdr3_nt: TGTGCCAGCAGCTTAGATCGGTTTAGCGGGGGGGCCGGTGAGCAGTTCTTC; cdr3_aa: CASSLDRFSGGAGEQFF
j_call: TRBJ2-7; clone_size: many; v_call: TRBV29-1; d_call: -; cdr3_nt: TGCAGCGTTGTAGCGGAAGACTCCTACGAGCAGTACTTC; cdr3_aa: CSVVAEDSYEQYF
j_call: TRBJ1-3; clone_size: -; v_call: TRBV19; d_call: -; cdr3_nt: TGTGCCAGTAGTCCGTTCGGACAGAGCTCTGGAAACACCATATATTTT; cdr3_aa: CASSPFGQSSGNTIYF
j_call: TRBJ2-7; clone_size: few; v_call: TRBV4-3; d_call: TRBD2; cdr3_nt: TGCGCCAGCAGCCAAGATCCCAGCGGGGCTTTTTACGAGCAGTACTTC; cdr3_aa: CASSQDPSGAFYEQYF
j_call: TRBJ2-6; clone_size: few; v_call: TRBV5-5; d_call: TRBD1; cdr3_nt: TGTGCCAGCAGCCCCGACAGGGCCGGGGCCAACGTCCTGACTTTC; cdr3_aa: CASSPDRAGANVLTF
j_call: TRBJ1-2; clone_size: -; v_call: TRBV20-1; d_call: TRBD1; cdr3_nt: TGCAGTGCTAGAGATGGGACCGGACAGGGGAGGGGAGGCTACACCTTC; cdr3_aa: CSARDGTGQGRGGYTF
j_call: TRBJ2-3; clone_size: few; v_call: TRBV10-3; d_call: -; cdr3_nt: TGTGCCATCAGCGGGTGGAACACAGATACGCAGTATTTT; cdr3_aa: CAISGWNTDTQYF
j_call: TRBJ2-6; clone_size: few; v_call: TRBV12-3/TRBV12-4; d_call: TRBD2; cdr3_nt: TGTGCCAGCACCAGACTAGCTCCCACCTCTGGGGCCAACGTCCTGACTTTC; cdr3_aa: CASTRLAPTSGANVLTF
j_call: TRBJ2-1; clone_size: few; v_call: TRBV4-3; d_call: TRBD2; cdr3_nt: TGCGCCAGCAGCCAAGATCCCCCTAGCGGGAGCTACAATGAGCAGTTCTTC; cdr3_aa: CASSQDPPSGSYNEQFF
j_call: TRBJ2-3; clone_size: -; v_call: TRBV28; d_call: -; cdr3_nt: TGTGCCAGCAATCTAGAAGGGGGACGCGCAGATACGCAGTATTTT; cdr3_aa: CASNLEGGRADTQYF
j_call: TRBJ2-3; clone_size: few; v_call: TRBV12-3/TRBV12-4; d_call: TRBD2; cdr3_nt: TGTGCCAGCAGCTCGCGGGGCGGGAGAGGCACAGATACGCAGTATTTT; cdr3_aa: CASSSRGGRGTDTQYF
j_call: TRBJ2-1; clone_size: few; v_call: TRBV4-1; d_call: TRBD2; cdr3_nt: TGCGCCAGCAGCCAATGGACTAGCGGGATCTACAATGAGCAGTTCTTC; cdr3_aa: CASSQWTSGIYNEQFF
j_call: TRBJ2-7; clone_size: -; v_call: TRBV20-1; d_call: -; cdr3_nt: TGCAGTGCTAGAGATCGGGCAGGGTTCTACGAGCAGTACTTC; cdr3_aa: CSARDRAGFYEQYF
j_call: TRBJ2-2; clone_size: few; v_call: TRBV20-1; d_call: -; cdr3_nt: TGCAGTGCTAGAGGGCAGCCTACCGGGGAGCTGTTTTTT; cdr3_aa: CSARGQPTGELFF
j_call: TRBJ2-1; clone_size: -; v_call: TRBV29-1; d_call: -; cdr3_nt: TGCAGCGTTGACAGAACACCTACCAATGAGCAGTTCTTC; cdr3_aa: CSVDRTPTNEQFF
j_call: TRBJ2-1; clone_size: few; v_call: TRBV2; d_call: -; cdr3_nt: TGTGCCAGCAGTGATTCGCTCATGAGCTCCTACAATGAGCAGTTCTTC; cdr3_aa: CASSDSLMSSYNEQFF
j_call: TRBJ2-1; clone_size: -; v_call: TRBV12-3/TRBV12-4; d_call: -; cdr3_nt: TGTGCCAGCAGTTTACGCAGGGTTGTCATTGGCAATGAGCAGTTCTTC; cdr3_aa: CASSLRRVVIGNEQFF
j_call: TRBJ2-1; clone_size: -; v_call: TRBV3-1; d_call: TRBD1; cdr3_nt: TGTGCCACCTGCCAAAACCCGTGGCAGGGGGCCGAAATTAGTTGGCAGTTCTTC; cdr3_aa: CATCQNPWQGAEISWQFF
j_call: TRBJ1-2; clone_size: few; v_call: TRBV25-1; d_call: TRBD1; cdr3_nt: TGTGCCAGCAGTCAGCGACAGGGTTTCGACTATGGCTACACCTTC; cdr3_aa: CASSQRQGFDYGYTF
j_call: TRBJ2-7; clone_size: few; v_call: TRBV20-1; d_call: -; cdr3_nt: TGCAGTGCTGGCGGGTTAGGGACGGGGTCCTACGAGCAGTACTTC; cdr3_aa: CSAGGLGTGSYEQYF
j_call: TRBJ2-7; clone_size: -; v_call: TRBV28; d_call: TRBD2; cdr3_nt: TGTGCCAGCAGCCCTACTAGCGGAGCGCGCCAGTACTTC; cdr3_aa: CASSPTSGARQYF
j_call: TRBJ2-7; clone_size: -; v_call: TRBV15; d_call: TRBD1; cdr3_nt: TGTGCCACCAGCAGCTCAGGGGGCGGCTACGAGCAGTACTTC; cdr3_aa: CATSSSGGGYEQYF
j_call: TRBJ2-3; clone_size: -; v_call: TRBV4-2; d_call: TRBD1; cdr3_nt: TGTGCCAGCAGCCTAGGGGACAGGGTCGGGGATACGCAGTATTTT; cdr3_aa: CASSLGDRVGDTQYF
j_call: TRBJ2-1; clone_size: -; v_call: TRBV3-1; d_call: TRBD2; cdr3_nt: TGTGCCAGCAGTCCGAATAGCGGGAGTCGGAATGAGCAGTTCTTC; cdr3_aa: CASSPNSGSRNEQFF
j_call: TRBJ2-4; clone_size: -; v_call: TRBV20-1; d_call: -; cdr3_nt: TGCAGTGCTAGAGGCAGGGTTGGCATTCAGTACTTC; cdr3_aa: CSARGRVGIQYF
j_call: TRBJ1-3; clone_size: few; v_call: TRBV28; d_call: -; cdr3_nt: TGTGCCAGCCGACCCCCGGGCAGAAGGCCCTCTGGAAACACCATATATTTT; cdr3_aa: CASRPPGRRPSGNTIYF
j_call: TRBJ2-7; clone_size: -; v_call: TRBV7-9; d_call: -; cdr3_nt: TGTGCCAGCAGCTTAGCGTCGGTGTTTTCCTACGAGCAGTACTTC; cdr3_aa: CASSLASVFSYEQYF
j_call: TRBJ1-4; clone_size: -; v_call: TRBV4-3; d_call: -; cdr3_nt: TGCGCCAGCAGCCAAAGGTGGGACGATGAAAAACTGTTTTTT; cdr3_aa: CASSQRWDDEKLFF
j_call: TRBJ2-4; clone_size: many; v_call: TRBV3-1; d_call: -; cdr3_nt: TGTGCCAGCAGCCAAGAGGGGTCATTAAGAAACATTCAGTACTTC; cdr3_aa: CASSQEGSLRNIQYF
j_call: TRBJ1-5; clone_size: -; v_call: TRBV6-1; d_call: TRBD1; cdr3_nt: TGTGCCAGCAGTCGACAGGGGTATCAGCCCCAGCATTTT; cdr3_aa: CASSRQGYQPQHF
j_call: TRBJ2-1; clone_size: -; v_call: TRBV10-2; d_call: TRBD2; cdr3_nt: TGCGCCAGCTCCGACTTGGGACTAGCGGACGGTTACAATGAGCAGTTCTTC; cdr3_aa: CASSDLGLADGYNEQFF
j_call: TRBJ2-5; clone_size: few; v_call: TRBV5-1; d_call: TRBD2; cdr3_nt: TGCGCCAGCAGCAAGGGGAGGACTAGCGGGACTATCCAAGAGACCCAGTACTTC; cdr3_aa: CASSKGRTSGTIQETQYF
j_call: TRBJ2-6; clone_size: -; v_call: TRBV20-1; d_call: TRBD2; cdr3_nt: TGCAGTGCTAGAGATTCCGGTTTAAAGCGGGGGGGCTCTGGGGCCAACGTCCTGACTTTC; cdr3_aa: CSARDSGLKRGGSGANVLTF
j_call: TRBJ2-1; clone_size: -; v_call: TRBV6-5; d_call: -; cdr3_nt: TGTGCCAGCAGTTACCGAGCCGGGACTGCAAATGAGCAGTTCTTC; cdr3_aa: CASSYRAGTANEQFF
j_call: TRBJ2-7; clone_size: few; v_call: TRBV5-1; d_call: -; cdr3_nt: TGCGCCAGCAGCTTGGAGGCAGGGGATTTACACGAGCAGTACTTC; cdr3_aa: CASSLEAGDLHEQYF
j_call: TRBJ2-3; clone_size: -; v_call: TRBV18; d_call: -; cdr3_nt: TGTGCCAGCTCCCGGAACAGGGTTTCGGGCACAGATACGCAGTATTTT; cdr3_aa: CASSRNRVSGTDTQYF
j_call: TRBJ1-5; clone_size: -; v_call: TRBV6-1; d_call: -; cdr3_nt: TGTGCCAGCAGGGAGGGGCAGACTCAGGGGCCCCAGCATTTT; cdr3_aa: CASREGQTQGPQHF
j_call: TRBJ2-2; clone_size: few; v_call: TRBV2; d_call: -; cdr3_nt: TGTGCCAGCAGTGATTTCTACAGGAGAACCGGGGAGCTGTTTTTT; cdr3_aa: CASSDFYRRTGELFF
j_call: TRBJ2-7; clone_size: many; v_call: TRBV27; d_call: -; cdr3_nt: TGTGCCAGCAGTTTATCCGCGGCAGGGCCCCACGAGCAGTACTTC; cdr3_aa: CASSLSAAGPHEQYF